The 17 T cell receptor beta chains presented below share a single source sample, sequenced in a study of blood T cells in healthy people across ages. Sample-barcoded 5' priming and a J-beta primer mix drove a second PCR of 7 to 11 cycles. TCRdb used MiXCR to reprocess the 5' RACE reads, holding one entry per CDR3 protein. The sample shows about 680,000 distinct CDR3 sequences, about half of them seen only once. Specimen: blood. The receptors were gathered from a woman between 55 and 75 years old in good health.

CDR3 sequence reads: CASSVGLAGGTAYEQYF. CDR3 DNA sequence: TGCGCCAGCAGCGTGGGACTAGCGGGAGGCACGGCCTACGAGCAGTACTTC. The rearrangement links TRBV5-1 to TRBJ2-7, with 15 bases fitting TRBD2. Germline V CDR1 and CDR2: SGHRS, YFSETQ. This CDR3 region has 17 residues. V lost 4 bases and J lost 2; bases outside the gene matches: 7.

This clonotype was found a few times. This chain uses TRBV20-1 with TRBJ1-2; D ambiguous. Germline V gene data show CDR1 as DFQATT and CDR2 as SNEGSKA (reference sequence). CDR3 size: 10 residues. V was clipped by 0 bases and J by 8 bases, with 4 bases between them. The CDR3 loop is CSARERGYTF. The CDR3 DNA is TGCAGTGCTAGAGAGCGGGGCTACACCTTC.

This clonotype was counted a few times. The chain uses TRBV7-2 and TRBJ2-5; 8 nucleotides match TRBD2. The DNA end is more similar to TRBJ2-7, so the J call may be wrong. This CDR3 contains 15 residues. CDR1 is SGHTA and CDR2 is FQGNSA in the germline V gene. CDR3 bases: TGTGCCAGCAGCTTACATCCGGGACTAGCCTACGAGCAGTACTTC. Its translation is CASSLHPGLAYEQYF.

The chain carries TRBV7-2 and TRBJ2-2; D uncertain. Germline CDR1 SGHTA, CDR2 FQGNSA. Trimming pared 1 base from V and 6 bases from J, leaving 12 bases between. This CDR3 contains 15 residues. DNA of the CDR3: TGTGCCAGCAGCTTAGGGGTCAGTGGTGCCGGGGAGCTGTTTTTT. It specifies CASSLGVSGAGELFF.

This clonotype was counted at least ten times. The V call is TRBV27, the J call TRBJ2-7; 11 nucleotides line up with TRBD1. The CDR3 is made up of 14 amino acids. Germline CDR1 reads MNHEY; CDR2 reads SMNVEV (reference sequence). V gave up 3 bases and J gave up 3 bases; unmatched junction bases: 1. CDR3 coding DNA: TGTGCCAGCAGTTTCGGGACAGGGGGCTACGAGCAGTACTTC. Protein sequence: CASSFGTGGYEQYF.

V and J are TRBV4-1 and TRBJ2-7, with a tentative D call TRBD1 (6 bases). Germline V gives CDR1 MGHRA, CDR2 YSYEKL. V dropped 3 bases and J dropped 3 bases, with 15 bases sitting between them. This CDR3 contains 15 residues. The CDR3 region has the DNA TGCGCCAGCAGCCAGGAATCCGGGACAAACTACGAGCAGTACTTC. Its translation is CASSQESGTNYEQYF.

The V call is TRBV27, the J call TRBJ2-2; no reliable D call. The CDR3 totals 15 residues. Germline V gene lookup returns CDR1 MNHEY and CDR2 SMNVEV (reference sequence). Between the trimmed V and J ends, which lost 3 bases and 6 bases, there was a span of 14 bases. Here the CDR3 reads CASSFRLDMAGELFF. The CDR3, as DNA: TGTGCCAGCAGTTTCCGGCTAGATATGGCCGGGGAGCTGTTTTTT.

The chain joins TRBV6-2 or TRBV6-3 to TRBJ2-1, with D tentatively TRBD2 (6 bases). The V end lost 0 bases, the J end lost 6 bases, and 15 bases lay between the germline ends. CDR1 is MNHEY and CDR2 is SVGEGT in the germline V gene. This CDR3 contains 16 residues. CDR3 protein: CASSYSVGTPSNEQFF. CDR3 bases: TGTGCCAGCAGTTACTCGGTAGGGACTCCCAGCAATGAGCAGTTCTTC.

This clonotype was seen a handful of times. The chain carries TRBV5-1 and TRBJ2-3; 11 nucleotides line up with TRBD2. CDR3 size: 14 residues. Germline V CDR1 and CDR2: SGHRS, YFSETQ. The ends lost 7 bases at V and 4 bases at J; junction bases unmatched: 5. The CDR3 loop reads CASGTSGGSDTQYF. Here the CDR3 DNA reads TGCGCCAGCGGGACTAGCGGAGGCTCAGATACGCAGTATTTT.

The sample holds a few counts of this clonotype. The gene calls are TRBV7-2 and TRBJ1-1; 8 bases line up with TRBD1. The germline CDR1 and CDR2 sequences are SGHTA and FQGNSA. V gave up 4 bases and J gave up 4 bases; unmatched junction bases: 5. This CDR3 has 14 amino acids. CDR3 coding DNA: TGTGCCAGCAGCTCAACAGGGGGTGCCACTGAAGCTTTCTTT. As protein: CASSSTGGATEAFF.

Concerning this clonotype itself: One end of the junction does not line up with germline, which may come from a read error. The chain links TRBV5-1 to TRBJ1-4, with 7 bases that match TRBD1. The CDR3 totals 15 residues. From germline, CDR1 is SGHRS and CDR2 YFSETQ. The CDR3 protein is CVSSFLTGTNEKLFF. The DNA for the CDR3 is TGCGTCAGCAGCTTCTTGACAGGGACTAATGAAAAACTGTTTTTT.

CDR3 nucleotide sequence: TGTGCCAGCAGCCGGGACACGACCACCTATGGCTACACCTTC. It specifies CASSRDTTTYGYTF. The V call is TRBV14, the J call TRBJ1-2; a weak D match, TRBD1 (6 bases). Germline values: CDR1 SGHDN, CDR2 FVKESK. Trimming pared 4 bases from V and 4 bases from J, leaving 13 bases between. This CDR3 has 14 residues.

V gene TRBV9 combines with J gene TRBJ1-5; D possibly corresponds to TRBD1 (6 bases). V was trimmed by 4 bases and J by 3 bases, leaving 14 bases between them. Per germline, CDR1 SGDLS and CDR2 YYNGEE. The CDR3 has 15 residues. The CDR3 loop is CASSPGGGHNQPQHF. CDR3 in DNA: TGTGCCAGCAGCCCAGGCGGGGGGCACAATCAGCCCCAGCATTTT.

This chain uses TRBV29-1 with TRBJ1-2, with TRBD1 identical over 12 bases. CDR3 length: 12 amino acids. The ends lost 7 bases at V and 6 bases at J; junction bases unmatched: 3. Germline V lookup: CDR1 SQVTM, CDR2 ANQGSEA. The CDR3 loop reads CSGGQGADGYTF. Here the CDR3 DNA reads TGCAGCGGGGGACAGGGGGCGGATGGCTACACCTTC. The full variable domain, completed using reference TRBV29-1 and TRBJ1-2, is SAVISQKPSRDICQRGTSLTIQCQVDSQVTMMFWYRQQPGQSLTLIATANQGSEATYESGFVIDKFPISRPNLTFSTLTVSNMSPEDSSIYLCSGGQGADGYTFGSGTRLTVV.

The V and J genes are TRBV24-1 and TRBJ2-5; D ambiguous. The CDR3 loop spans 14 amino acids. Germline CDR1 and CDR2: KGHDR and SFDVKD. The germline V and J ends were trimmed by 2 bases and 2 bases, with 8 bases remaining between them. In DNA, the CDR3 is TGTGCCACCAGTGATTCGTGGAGTCAAGAGACCCAGTACTTC. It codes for CATSDSWSQETQYF.

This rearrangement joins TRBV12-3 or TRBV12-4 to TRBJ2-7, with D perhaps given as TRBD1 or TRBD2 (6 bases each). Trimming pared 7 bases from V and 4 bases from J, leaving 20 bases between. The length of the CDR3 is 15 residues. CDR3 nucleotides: TGTGCCAGCAAGGGGGGCTTGGGGATTGGTTACGAGCAGTACTTC. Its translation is CASKGGLGIGYEQYF.

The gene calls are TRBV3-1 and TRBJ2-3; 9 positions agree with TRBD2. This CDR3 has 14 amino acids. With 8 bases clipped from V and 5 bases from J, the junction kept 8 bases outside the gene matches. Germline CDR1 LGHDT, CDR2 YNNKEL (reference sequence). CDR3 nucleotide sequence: TGTGCCAGCTCGCCTAGCGGGGCTAAAGATACGCAGTATTTT. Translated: CASSPSGAKDTQYF.